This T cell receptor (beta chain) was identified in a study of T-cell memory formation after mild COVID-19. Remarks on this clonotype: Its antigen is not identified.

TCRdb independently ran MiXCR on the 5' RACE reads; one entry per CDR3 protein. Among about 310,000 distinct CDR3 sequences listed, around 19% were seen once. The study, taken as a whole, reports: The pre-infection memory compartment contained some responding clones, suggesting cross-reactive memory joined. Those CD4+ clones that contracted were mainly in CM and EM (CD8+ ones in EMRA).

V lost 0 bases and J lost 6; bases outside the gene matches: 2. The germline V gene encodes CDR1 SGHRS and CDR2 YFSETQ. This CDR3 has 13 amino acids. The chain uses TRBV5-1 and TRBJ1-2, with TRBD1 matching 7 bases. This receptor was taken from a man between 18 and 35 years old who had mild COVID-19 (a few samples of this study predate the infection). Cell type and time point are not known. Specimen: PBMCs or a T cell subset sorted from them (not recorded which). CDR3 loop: CASSLAGGHGYTF. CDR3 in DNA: TGCGCCAGCAGCTTGGCAGGGGGTCATGGCTACACCTTC.